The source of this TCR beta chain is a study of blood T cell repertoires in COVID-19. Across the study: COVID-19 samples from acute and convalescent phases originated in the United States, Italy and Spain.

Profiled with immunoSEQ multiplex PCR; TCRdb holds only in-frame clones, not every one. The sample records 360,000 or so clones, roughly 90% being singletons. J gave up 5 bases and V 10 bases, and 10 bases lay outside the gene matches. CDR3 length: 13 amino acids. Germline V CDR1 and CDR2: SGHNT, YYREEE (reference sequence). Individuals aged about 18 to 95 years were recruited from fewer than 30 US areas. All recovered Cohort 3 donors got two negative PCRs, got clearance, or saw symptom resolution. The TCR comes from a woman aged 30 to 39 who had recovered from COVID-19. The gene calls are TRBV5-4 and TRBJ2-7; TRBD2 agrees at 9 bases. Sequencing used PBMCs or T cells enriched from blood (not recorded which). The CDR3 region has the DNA TGTGCCGTCGCGGGGGGGCTCAGCCACGAGCAGTACTTC. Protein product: CAVAGGLSHEQYF.